This T cell receptor (beta chain) was recorded in a study of blood T cell dynamics during melanoma immunotherapy. Time point given: pre-treatment baseline. Trimming cost V 6 bases and J 5 bases; bases outside gene matches: 6. In germline, CDR1 is ENHRY, CDR2 SYGVKD. This CDR3 is 13 amino acids long. Sequencing was performed with immunoSEQ multiplex PCR; in TCRdb, only in-frame clones are kept and a portion is missing. The data contain roughly 7,900 clones, over 65% of them seen just once; the ten biggest clones take up around 1.2%. The receptor was isolated from a human donor with melanoma. This specimen consisted of blood, obtained from a patient treated with checkpoint blockade. The V and J genes are TRBV10-3 and TRBJ1-2; 7 nucleotides agree with TRBD1. The CDR3 region has the DNA TGTGCCATCAGGGAGGGGGCGAAGTATGGCTACACCTTC. Its translation is CAIREGAKYGYTF.